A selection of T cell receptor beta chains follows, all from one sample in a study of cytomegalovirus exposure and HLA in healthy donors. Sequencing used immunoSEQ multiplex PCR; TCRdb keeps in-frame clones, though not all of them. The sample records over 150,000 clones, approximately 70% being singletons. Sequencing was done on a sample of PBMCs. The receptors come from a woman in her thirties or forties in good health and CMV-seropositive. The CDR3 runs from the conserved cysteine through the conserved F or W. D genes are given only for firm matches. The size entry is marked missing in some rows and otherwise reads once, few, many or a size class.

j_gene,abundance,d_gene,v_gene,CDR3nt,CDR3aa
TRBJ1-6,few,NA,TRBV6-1,TGTGCCAGCAGTGAAGCGTCAGAAAATAATTCACCCCTCAACTTT,CASSEASENNSPLNF
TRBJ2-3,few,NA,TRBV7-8,TGTGCCTCGAGACAGCCTCCATCAGATACGCAGTATTTT,CASRQPPSDTQYF
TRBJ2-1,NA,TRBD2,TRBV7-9,TGTGCCAGCAGCTTAGTTAGGACTAGCGGGAATAACAATGAGCAGTTCTTC,CASSLVRTSGNNNEQFF
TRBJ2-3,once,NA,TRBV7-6,TGTGCCAGCAGCTTAGAGCTCGAAGATACGCAGTATTTT,CASSLELEDTQYF
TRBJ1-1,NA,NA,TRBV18,TGTGCCAGCTCACCAGTGGCAGGGTCGACGCTCCCGTCCCTGAACACTGAAGCTTTCTTT,CASSPVAGSTLPSLNTEAFF
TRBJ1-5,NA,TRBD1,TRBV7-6,TGTGCCAGCAGCTTGACGGGACAGGGGAATCAGCCCCAGCATTTT,CASSLTGQGNQPQHF
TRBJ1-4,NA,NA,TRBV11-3,TGTGCCAGCAGGGGATTCGGGACTTCTAATGAAAAACTGTTTTTT,CASRGFGTSNEKLFF
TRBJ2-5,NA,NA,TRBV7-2,TGTGCCAGCAGCCCGGGACTCCCCATCTTGTACTTC,CASSPGLPILYF
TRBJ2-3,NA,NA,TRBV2,TGTGCCAGGGACCGAGGCGGACTCACAGATACGCAGTATTTT,CARDRGGLTDTQYF
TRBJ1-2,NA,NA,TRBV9,TGTGCCAGCAGCGTAGATCGACGTGCGGGGGGCTACACCTTC,CASSVDRRAGGYTF
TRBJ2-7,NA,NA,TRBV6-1,TGTGCCAGCAGTGAACTTGCAGTCTACGAGCAGTACTTC,CASSELAVYEQYF
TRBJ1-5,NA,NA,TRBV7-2,TGTGCCAGCAGCACGACAGGAAGCAATCAGCCCCAGCATTTT,CASSTTGSNQPQHF
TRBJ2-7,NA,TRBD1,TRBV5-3,TGTGCCGCTGAACCGGGACAGGGATACTACGAGCAGTACTTC,CAAEPGQGYYEQYF
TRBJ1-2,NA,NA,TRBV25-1,TGTGCCAGCAGTGTGGGGGCCGGCTATGGCTACACCTTC,CASSVGAGYGYTF
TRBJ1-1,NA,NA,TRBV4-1,TGCGCCAGCAGCCAAGATGGACTTGGGGGGGGCACTGAAGCTTTCTTT,CASSQDGLGGGTEAFF
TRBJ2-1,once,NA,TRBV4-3,TGCGCCAGCAGCCAAATGATGGGCGAGCAGTTCTTC,CASSQMMGEQFF
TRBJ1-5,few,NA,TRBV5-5,TGTGCCAGCAGCTTGGGGACAGGCAATCAGCCCCAGCATTTT,CASSLGTGNQPQHF
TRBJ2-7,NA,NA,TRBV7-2,TGTGCCAGCAGCCCCCTGACTTTCTACGAGCAGTACTTC,CASSPLTFYEQYF
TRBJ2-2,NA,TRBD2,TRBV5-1,TGCGCCAGCAGCCCCTCTAGCGGGGGGGCCACCGGGGAGCTGTTTTTT,CASSPSSGGATGELFF
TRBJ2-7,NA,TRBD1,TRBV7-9,TGTGCCAGCAGCTTAGGGGACAGGGTAAGCTACGAGCAGTACTTC,CASSLGDRVSYEQYF
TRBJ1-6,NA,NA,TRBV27,TGTGCCAGCACCCAAACCACCTTCGTAGATTCACCCCTCCACTTT,CASTQTTFVDSPLHF
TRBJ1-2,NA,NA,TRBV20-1,TGCAGTGCTCTTACACCTTGGGGCTACACCTTC,CSALTPWGYTF
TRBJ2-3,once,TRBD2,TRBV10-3,TGTGCCATCAGTGAGTTTAGCGGGGGGGCCCCAGATACGCAGTATTTT,CAISEFSGGAPDTQYF
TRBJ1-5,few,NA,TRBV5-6,TGTGCCAGCAGCTTGTTACAGGGAGGCAATCAGCCCCAGCATTTT,CASSLLQGGNQPQHF
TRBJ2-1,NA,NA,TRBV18,TGTGCCAGCTCACATACACCCTTAGGACAACCGATCTTCAATGAGCAGTTCTTC,CASSHTPLGQPIFNEQFF
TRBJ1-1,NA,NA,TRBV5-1,TGCGCCAGCAGCTTGGTGGGCACCCCGAACACTGAAGCTTTCTTT,CASSLVGTPNTEAFF
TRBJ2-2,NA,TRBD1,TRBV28,TGTGCCAGCACAGACTCCGGGACAGGGCTTACCGGGGAGCTGTTTTTT,CASTDSGTGLTGELFF
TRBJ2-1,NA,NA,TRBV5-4,TGTGCCAGCAGCACGGACAGACAGCGGTCCTACAATGAGCAGTTCTTC,CASSTDRQRSYNEQFF
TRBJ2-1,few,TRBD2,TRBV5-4,TGTGCCAGCAGTTCGACGCGGGGGAGCTCCTACAATGAGCAGTTCTTC,CASSSTRGSSYNEQFF
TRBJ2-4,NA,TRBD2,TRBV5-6,TGTGCCAGCAGCTTCGGACTAGCCTCAGCCAAAAACATTCAGTACTTC,CASSFGLASAKNIQYF
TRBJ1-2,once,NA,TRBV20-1,TGCAGTGCCCTTCGTTCAGATGGCTACACCTTC,CSALRSDGYTF
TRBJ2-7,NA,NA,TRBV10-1,TGCGCCAGCAGTGGAACCGGGCCTAGCCACGAGCAGTACTTC,CASSGTGPSHEQYF
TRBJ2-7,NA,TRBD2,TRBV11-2,TGTGCCAGCAGCTTAGATGGGACTAGGGCCTACGAGCAGTACTTC,CASSLDGTRAYEQYF
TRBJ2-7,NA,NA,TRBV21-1,TGTGCCAGCAGCCCAATCACGCCGGGACAGGGCACGTCGATGTCCTACGAGCAGTACTTC,CASSPITPGQGTSMSYEQYF
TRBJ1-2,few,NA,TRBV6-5,TGTGCCAGCAGTCCATATCGGCAGGGTAACTATGGCTACCCCTTC,CASSPYRQGNYGYPF
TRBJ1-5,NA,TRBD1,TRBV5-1,TGCGCCAGCAGCTTGGGGACAGGGAGGAATCAGCCCCAGCATTTT,CASSLGTGRNQPQHF
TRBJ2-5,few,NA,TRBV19,TGTGCCAGTAGTATGCAGGTACAAGAGACCCAGTACTTC,CASSMQVQETQYF
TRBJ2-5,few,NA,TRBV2,TGTGCCAGCAGCGGACTGGAGACCCAGTACTTC,CASSGLETQYF
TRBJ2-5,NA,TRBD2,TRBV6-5,TGTGCCAGCAGTGCCGGACTAGCGGAAGAGACCCAGTACTTC,CASSAGLAEETQYF
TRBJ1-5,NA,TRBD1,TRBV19,TGTGCCAGTAGTGTGGACAGGGTCGAACCCCAGAATTTT,CASSVDRVEPQNF
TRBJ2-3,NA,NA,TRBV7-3,TGTGCCAGCAGCTTAGGGGGGTTCGGCGATACGCAGTATTTT,CASSLGGFGDTQYF
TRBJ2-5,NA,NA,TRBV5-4,TGTGCCAGCAGCTTGAGGTCCGCAGGGGAAGAGACCCAGTACTTC,CASSLRSAGEETQYF
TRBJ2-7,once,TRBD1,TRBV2,TGTGCCAGCAGTGCCGACAGGGGGCGATGCGAGCAGTACTTC,CASSADRGRCEQYF
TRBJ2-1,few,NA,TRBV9,TGTGCCAGCAGCGTAGAGGTGGACTGGGGGCGTAGTGAGCAGTTCTTC,CASSVEVDWGRSEQFF
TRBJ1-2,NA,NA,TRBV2,TGTGCCAGCAGCGGACGGACGGAAGGGGACTACACCTTC,CASSGRTEGDYTF
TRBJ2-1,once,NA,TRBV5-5,TGTGCCAGCAGCCGCAGAACCCCAGGGGACCACAATGAGCAGTTCTTC,CASSRRTPGDHNEQFF
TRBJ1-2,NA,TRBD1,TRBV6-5,TGTGCCAGCAGTCCAGGACAGGGTAACTATGGCTACACCTTC,CASSPGQGNYGYTF
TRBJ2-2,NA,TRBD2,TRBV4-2,TGTGCCAGCAGCCAAGAAACTAGCGTCACCGGGGAGCTGTTTTTT,CASSQETSVTGELFF
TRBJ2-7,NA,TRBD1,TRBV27,TGTGCCAGCAGTTTAACCGGGACAGGGAGGTACGAGCAGTACTTC,CASSLTGTGRYEQYF
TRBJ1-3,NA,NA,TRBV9,TGTGCCAGCAACCAAGACAGCCGCTCTGGAAACACCATATATTTT,CASNQDSRSGNTIYF
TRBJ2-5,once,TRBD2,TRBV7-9,TGTGCCAGCAATATAGCGGGCCGTCAAGAGACCCAGTACTTC,CASNIAGRQETQYF
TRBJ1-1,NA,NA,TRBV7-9,TGTTCCAGCAGCATCGGACAGAGCACTGAAGCTTTCTTT,CSSSIGQSTEAFF
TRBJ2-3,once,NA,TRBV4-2,TGTGCCAGCAGCCAACAGCGATCTAGCACAGATACGCAGTATTTT,CASSQQRSSTDTQYF
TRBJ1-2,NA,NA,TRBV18,TGTGCCAGCTCACCGCCCTCGGGGAGGGACAACTATGGCTACACCTTC,CASSPPSGRDNYGYTF
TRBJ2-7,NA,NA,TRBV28,TGTGCCAGCAGTTTCTCAGGCGAGCAGTACTTC,CASSFSGEQYF
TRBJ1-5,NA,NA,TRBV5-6,TGTGCCAGCAGCTTACGTCAAGACTCTAATAGCAATCAGCCCCAGCATTTT,CASSLRQDSNSNQPQHF